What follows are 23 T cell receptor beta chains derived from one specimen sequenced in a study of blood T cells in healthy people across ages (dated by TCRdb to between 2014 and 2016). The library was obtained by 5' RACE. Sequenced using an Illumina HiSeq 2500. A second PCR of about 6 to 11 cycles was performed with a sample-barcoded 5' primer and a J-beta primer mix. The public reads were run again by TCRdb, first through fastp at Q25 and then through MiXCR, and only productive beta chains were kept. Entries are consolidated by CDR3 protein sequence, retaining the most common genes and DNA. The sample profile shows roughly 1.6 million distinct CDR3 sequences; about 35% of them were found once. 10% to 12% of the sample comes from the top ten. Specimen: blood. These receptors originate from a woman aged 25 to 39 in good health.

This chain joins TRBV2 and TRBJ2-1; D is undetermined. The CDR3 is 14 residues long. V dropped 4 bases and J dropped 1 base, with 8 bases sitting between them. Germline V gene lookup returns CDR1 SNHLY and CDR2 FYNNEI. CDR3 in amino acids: CASSVTASYNEQFF. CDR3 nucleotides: TGTGCCAGCAGTGTAACAGCTTCCTACAATGAGCAGTTCTTC. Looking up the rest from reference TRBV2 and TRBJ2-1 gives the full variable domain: EPEVTQTPSHQVTQMGQEVILRCVPISNHLYFYWYRQILGQKVEFLVSFYNNEISEKSEIFDDQFSVERPDGSNFTLKIRSTKLEDSAMYFCASSVTASYNEQFFGPGTRLTVL.

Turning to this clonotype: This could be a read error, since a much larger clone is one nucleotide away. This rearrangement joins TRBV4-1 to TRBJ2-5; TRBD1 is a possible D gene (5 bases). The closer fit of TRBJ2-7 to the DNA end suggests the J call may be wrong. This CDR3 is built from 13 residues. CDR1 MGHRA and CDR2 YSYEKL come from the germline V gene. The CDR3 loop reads CASSTRVHFEQYF. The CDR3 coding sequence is TGCGCCAGCAGCACCAGGGTTCACTTCGAGCAGTACTTC.

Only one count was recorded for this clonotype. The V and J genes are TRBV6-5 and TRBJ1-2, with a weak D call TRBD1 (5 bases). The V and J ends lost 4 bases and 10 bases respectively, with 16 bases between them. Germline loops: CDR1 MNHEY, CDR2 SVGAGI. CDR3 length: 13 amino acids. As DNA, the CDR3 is TGTGCCAGCAGTTCGGGGCTCAGGGCTAACTACACCTTC. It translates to CASSSGLRANYTF.

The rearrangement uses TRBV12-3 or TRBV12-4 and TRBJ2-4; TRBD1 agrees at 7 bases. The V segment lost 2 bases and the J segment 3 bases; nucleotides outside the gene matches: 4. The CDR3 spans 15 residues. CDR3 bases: TGTGCCAGCAGTTTAAGACAGGGATACAAAAACATTCAGTACTTC. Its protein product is CASSLRQGYKNIQYF.

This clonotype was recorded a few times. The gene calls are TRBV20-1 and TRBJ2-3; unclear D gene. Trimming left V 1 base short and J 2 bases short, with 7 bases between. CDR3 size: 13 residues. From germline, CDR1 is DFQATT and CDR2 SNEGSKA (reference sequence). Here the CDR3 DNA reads TGCAGTGCTAGAGTTATTTTCACAGATACGCAGTATTTT. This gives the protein CSARVIFTDTQYF.

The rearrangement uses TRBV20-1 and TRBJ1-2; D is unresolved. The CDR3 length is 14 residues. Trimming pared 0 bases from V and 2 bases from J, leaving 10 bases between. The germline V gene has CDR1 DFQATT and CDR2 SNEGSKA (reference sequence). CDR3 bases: TGCAGTGCTAGAGATCACATAAAAAACTATGGCTACACCTTC. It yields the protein CSARDHIKNYGYTF.

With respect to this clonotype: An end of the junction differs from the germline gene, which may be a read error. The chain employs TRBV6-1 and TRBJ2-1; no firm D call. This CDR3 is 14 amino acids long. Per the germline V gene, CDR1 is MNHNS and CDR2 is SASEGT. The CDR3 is CAGHKPGHYSEQFF. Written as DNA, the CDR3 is TGTGCCGGCCATAAGCCGGGCCACTACAGTGAGCAGTTCTTC.

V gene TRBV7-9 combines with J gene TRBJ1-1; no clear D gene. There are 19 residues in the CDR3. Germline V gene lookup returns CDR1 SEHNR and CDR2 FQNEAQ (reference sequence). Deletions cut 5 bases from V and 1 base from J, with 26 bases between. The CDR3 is CASSPRVFGRTPKNTEAFF. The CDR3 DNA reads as TGTGCCAGCAGCCCCCGTGTATTTGGCAGAACACCCAAGAACACTGAAGCTTTCTTT.

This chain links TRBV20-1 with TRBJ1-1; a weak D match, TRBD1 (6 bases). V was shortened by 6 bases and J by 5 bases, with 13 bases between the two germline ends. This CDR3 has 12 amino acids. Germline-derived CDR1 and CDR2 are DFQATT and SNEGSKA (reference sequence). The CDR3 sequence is CSARDIRTEAFF. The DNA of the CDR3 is TGCAGTGCAAGGGACATCAGGACTGAAGCTTTCTTT.

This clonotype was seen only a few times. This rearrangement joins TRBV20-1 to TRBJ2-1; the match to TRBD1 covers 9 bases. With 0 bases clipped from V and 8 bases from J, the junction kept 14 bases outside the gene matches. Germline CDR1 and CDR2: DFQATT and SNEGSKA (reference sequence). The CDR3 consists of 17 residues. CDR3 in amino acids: CSAREFLGTGTTDEQFF. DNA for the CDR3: TGCAGTGCTAGAGAGTTTTTAGGGACAGGGACGACGGATGAGCAGTTCTTC.

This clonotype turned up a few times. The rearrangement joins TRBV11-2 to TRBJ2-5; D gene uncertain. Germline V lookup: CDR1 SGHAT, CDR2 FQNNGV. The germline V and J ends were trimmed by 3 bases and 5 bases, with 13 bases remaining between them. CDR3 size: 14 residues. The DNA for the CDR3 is TGTGCCAGCAGCTTGATTGGGGTCATCGAGACCCAGTACTTC. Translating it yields CASSLIGVIETQYF.

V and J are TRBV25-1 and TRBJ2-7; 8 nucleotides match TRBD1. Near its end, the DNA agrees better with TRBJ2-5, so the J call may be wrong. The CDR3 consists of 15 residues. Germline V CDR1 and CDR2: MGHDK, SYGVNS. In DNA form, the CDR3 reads TGTGCCAGCAGTGAATACGTCAGGGGGCGAAAGACCCAGTACTTC. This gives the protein CASSEYVRGRKTQYF.

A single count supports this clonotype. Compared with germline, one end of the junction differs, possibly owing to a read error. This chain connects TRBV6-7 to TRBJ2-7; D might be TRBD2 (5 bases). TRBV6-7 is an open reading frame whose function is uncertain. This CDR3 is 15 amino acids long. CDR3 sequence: CTSSYSSGSSYEQYF. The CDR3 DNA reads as TGTACCAGCAGTTACTCGAGTGGGAGTTCCTACGAGCAGTACTTC.

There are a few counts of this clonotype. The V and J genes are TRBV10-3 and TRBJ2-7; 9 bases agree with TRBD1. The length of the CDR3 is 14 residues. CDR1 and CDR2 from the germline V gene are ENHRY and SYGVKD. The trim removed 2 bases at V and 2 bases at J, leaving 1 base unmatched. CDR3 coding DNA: TGTGCCATCAGTGAGCGGACAGGGGCCTACGAGCAGTACTTC. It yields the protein CAISERTGAYEQYF.

The CDR3 sequence: CASSQVWSPYEQYF. The DNA of the CDR3 is TGTGCCAGCAGCCAAGTTTGGTCTCCCTACGAGCAGTACTTC. This chain connects TRBV4-2 to TRBJ2-7; D call uncertain. Trimming took 1 base from V and 2 from J, leaving 9 bases between them. The CDR3 contains 14 residues. Germline V lookup: CDR1 LGHNA, CDR2 YNFKEQ.

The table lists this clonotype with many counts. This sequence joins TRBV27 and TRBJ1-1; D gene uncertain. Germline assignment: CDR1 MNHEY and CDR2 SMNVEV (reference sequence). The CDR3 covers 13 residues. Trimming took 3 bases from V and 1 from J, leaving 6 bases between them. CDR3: CASSFRRNTEAFF. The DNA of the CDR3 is TGTGCCAGCAGTTTTCGCCGGAACACTGAAGCTTTCTTT.

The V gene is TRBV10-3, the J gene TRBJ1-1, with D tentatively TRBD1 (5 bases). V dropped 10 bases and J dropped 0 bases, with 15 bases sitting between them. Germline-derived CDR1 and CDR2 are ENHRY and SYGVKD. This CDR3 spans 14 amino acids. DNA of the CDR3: TGTGCCACCGAAAAATCGGGACTGAACACTGAAGCTTTCTTT. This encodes CATEKSGLNTEAFF.

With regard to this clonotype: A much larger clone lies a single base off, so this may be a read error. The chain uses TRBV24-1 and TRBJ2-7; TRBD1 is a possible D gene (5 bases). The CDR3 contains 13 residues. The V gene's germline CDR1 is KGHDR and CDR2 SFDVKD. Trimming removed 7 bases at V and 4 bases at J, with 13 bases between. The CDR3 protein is CATRDNLGYEQYF. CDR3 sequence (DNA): TGTGCCACCAGGGACAACCTCGGATACGAGCAGTACTTC.

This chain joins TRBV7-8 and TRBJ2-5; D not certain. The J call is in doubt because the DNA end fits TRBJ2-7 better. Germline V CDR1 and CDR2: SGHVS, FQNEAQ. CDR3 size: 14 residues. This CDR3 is CASSLDWLGDEQYF. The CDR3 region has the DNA TGTGCCAGCAGCTTAGATTGGTTGGGTGACGAGCAGTACTTC.

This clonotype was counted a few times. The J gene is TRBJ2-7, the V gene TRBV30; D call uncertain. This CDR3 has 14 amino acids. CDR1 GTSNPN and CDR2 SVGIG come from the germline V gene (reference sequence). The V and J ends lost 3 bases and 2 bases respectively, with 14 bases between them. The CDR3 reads CAWRKTEHPYEQYF. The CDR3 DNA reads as TGTGCCTGGAGGAAAACAGAGCATCCCTACGAGCAGTACTTC.

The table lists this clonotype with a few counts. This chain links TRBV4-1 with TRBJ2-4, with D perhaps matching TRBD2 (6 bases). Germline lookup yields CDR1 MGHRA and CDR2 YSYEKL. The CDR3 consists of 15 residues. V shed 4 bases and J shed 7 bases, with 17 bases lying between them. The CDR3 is CASSPQPGESNIQYF. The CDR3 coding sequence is TGCGCCAGCAGCCCCCAACCGGGAGAATCGAACATTCAGTACTTC.

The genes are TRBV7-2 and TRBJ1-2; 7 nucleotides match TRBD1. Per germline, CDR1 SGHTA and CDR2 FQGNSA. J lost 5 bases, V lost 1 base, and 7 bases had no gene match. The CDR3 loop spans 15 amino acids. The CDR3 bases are TGTGCCAGCAGCTTAGTAGAGGGGGCGCATTATGGCTACACCTTC. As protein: CASSLVEGAHYGYTF.

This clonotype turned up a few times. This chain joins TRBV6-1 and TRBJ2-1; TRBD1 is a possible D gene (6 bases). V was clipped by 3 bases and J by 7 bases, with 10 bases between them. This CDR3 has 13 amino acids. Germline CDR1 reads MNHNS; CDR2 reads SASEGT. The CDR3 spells CASSERGTNEQFF. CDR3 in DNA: TGTGCCAGCAGTGAGAGGGGGACGAATGAGCAGTTCTTC.